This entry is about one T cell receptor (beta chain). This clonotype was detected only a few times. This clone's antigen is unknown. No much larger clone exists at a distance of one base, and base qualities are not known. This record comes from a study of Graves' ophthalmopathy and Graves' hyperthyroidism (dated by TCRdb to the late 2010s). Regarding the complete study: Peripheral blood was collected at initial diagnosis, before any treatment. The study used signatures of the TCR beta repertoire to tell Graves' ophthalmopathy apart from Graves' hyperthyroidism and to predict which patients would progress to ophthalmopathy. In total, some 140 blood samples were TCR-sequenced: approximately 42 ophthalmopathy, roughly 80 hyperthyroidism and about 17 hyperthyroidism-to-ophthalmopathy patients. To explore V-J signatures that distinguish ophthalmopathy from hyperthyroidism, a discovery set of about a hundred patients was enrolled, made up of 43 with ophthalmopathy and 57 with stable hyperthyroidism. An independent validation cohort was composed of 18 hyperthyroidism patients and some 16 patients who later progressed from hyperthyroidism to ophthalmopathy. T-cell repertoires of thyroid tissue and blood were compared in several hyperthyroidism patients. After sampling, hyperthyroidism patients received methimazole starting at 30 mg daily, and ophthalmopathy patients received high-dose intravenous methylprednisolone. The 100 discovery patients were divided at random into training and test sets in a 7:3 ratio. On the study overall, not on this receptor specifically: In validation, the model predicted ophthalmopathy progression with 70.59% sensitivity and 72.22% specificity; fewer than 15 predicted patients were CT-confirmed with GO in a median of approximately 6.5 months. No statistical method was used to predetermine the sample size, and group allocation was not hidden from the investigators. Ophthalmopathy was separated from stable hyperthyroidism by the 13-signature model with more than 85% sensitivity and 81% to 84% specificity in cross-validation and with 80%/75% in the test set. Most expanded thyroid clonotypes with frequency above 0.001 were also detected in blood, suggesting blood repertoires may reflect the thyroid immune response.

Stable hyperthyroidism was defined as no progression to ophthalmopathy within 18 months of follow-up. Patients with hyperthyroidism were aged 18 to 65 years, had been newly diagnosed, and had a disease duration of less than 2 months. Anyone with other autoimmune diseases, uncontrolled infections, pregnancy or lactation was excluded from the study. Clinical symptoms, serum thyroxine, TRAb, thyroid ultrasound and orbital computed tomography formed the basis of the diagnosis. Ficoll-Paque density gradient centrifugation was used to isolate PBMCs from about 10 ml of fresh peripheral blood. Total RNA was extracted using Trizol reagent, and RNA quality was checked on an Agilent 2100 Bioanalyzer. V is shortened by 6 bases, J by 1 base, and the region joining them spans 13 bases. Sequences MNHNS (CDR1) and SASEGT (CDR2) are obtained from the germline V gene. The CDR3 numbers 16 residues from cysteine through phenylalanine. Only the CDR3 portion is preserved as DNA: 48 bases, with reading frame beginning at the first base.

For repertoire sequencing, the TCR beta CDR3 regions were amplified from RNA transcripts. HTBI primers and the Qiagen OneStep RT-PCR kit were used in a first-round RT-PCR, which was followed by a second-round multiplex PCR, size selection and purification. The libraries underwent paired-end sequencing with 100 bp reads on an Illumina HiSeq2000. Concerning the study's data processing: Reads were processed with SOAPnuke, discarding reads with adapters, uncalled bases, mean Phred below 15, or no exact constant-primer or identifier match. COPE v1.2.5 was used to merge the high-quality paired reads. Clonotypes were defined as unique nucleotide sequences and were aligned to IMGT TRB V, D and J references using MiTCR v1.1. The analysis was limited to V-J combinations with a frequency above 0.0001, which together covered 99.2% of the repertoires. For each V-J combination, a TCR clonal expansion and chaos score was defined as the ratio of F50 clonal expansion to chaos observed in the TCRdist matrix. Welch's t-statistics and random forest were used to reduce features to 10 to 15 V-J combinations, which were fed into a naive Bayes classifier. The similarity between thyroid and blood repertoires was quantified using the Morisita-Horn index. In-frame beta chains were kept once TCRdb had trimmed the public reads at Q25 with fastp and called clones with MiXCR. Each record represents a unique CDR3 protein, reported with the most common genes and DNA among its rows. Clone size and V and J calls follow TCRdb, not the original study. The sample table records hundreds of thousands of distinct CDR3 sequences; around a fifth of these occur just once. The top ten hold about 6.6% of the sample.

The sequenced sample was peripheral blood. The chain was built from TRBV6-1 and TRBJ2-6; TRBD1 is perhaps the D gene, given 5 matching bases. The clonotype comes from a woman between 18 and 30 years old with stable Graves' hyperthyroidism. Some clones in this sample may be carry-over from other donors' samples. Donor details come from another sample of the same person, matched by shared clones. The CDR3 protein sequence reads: CASSTSRESGANVLTF. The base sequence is TGTGCCAGCAGCACAAGCAGGGAATCTGGGGCCAACGTCCTGACTTTC.